The rows below give T cell receptor beta chains drawn from one sample of a study of cytomegalovirus exposure and HLA in healthy donors. Sequencing used immunoSEQ multiplex PCR; TCRdb keeps in-frame clones, though not all of them. The sample records 100,000 to 120,000 clones, around 85% being singletons. The sample comprised PBMCs. These receptor sequences come from a man in his forties in good health and CMV-seronegative. CDR3s include the opening cysteine and the closing phenylalanine or tryptophan.

j_call v_call cdr3_length cdr3_aa
TRBJ2-7 TRBV6-5 14 CASSKRGGSYEQYF
TRBJ2-6 TRBV7-9 15 CASSPRGAGANVLTF
TRBJ2-7 TRBV6-5 14 CASSTGQGVSEQYF
TRBJ1-1 TRBV5-1 16 CASSSNPPTGNTEAFF
TRBJ2-7 TRBV18 15 CASSPDRGETYEQYF
TRBJ1-5 TRBV7-9 15 CASSPGLSLRGPQHF
TRBJ1-6 TRBV30 16 CAWSVGGSSYNSPLHF
TRBJ1-4 TRBV15 13 CATSGHLNEKLFF
TRBJ1-1 TRBV4-3 15 CASSPGGGRDTEAFF
TRBJ1-1 TRBV2 14 CASSDGIGNTEAFF
TRBJ2-5 TRBV6-5 16 CASSYSRASGQETQYF
TRBJ2-5 TRBV6-5 13 CASGQGGGETQYF
TRBJ2-7 TRBV6-5 15 CASSSLKGGSYEQYF
TRBJ1-2 TRBV18 14 CASSPLDSPYGYTF
TRBJ1-6 TRBV28 16 CASSLIQGAINSPLHF
TRBJ1-1 TRBV29-1 17 CSVERYGVGAMNTEAFF
TRBJ2-1 TRBV29-1 11 CSVTGGYEQFF
TRBJ2-5 TRBV6-5 14 CASSYSFGEETQYF
TRBJ2-5 TRBV27 14 CASAMTSVRETQYF
TRBJ1-2 TRBV5-1 16 CASSLGPGQGAKGYTF
TRBJ1-1 TRBV7-9 14 CASRYGTVNTEAFF
TRBJ1-4 TRBV7-2 14 CASSLQGKGEKLFF
TRBJ1-2 TRBV28 16 CASSSTRQGRYYGYTF
TRBJ1-2 TRBV27 12 CASSYRGEGYTF
TRBJ1-5 TRBV7-2 15 CASSPGGQGSQPQHF
TRBJ1-4 TRBV4-2 16 CASSLRSRDNREKLFF
TRBJ2-3 TRBV13 15 CASSIRQGGTDTQYF
TRBJ1-1 TRBV28 15 CASSPSRTANTEAFF
TRBJ2-3 TRBV2 13 CASSVQGKDTQYF
TRBJ2-5 TRBV19 14 CASSISSPRETQYF
TRBJ1-5 TRBV28 12 CASNRPRRPQHF
TRBJ1-1 TRBV5-4 16 CASSPRQGAGSAEAFF
TRBJ2-5 TRBV2 14 CASSEAQTPETQYF
TRBJ1-2 TRBV4-3 13 CASSQVQGHGYTF
TRBJ2-7 TRBV6-5 16 CASSYSRTGSSYEQYF
TRBJ1-4 TRBV28 15 CASSLWASANEKLFF
TRBJ2-1 TRBV19 14 CASKGQGAENEQFF
TRBJ1-4 TRBV5-5 14 CASSLLLTGEKLFF
TRBJ2-6 TRBV5-6 16 CASSLRTGAGANVLTF
TRBJ2-1 TRBV18 14 CASSPSGQGYEQFF
TRBJ2-5 TRBV2 14 CASSATGVVETQYF
TRBJ2-3 TRBV30 15 CAWSARSGGADTQYF
TRBJ1-6 TRBV28 16 CASSLIGRSYNSPLHF
TRBJ1-1 TRBV2 12 CASSERLTEAFF
TRBJ2-5 TRBV2 15 CASNPRDRGSETQYF
TRBJ2-7 TRBV7-2 15 CASSPSGGSIYEQYF
TRBJ2-7 TRBV25-1 12 CASSRSGYEQYF
TRBJ1-5 TRBV2 13 CASSTGVDQPQHF
TRBJ1-2 TRBV25-1 15 CASSEWVGGDYGYTF
TRBJ1-2 TRBV29-1 12 CSVTGGNYGYTF
TRBJ2-5 TRBV11-2 16 CASSLNLAGGQETQYF
TRBJ1-6 TRBV6-5 16 CASSYTSRPAVSPLHF
TRBJ1-1 TRBV7-8 15 CASSLAWEGGTEAFF
TRBJ1-1 TRBV5-4 16 CASSRKLVATASEAFF
. TRBV29-1 13 CSVKGLYSYEQYF
TRBJ2-3 TRBV11-3 12 CASSLRTDTQYF
TRBJ1-6 TRBV5-8 14 CASSSTGQYSPLHF
TRBJ2-7 TRBV30 12 CAWRPPGYEQYF
TRBJ1-5 TRBV15 13 CATSPTGERSQHF